This T cell receptor (beta chain) appears in the sequencing data of a study of shared clonotypes between healthy human individuals. The data were produced by immunoSEQ multiplex PCR, yet TCRdb's version contains in-frame clones alone and is incomplete. Here the sample spans roughly 890,000 clones, 80% to 95% being singletons. Whole-study findings and limits: With a handful of donors compared, around 5.4% of naive CD4 clonotypes were shared. Unshared clonotypes carried lower generation probabilities than those common to all four donors. Sampling covered nothing but blood. Tissue TCR repertoires likely differ from those found in blood.

Naive CD8 populations comprised CD45RO-negative cells positively selected for CCR7, excluding terminally differentiated effector memory CD45RA+ cells. This CDR3 region has 13 residues. The V gene's germline CDR1 is MNHNS and CDR2 SASEGT. V was pared by 10 bases and J by 9 bases, with 10 bases of the junction left unmatched. Comment on this clone: Its antigen is undetermined.

This clonotype was obtained from a man under 40 in good health. The chain combines TRBV6-1 with TRBJ2-1; 9 nucleotides agree with TRBD1. Sequencing was done on a sample of naive CD8+ T cells sorted from blood. CDR3 DNA sequence: TGTGCCACACGGGACAGGGTTCCCCGTGAGCAGTTCTTC. Residues: CATRDRVPREQFF.